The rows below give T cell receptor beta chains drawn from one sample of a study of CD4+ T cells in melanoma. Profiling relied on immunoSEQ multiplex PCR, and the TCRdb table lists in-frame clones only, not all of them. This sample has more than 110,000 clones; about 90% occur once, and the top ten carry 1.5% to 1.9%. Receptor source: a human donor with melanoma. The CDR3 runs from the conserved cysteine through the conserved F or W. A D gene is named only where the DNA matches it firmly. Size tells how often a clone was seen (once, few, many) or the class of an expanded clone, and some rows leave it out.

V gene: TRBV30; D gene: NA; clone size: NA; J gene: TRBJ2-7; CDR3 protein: CAWSLGLSEQYF; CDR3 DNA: TGTGCCTGGAGTCTGGGGCTTTCTGAGCAGTACTTC
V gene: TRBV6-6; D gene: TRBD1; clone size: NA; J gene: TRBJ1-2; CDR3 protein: CASKTQGASFDGYTF; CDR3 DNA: TGTGCCAGCAAGACACAGGGGGCATCTTTTGATGGCTACACCTTC
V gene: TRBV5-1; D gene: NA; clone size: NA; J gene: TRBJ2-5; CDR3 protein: CASSLVASPETQYF; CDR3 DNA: TGCGCCAGCAGCTTGGTTGCTAGTCCGGAGACCCAGTACTTC
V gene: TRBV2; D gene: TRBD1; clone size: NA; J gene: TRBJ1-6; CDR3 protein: CASSSLTGGGNSPLHF; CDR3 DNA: TGTGCCAGCAGTAGTCTTACAGGGGGAGGTAATTCACCCCTCCACTTT
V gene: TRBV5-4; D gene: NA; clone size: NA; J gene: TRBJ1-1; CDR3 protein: CASSFGDTWNTEAFF; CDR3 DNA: TGTGCCAGCAGTTTTGGGGACACTTGGAACACTGAAGCTTTCTTT
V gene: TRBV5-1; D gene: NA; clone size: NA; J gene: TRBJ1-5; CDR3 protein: CASSFDGFQPQHF; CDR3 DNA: TGCGCCAGCAGCTTCGATGGTTTTCAGCCCCAGCATTTT
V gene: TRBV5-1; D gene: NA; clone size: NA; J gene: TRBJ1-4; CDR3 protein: CASSLGVPGDEKLFF; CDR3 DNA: TGCGCCAGCAGCTTGGGGGTCCCCGGCGATGAAAAACTGTTTTTT
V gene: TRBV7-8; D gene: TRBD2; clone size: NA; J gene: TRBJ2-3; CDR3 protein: CASSSKRTSGTDTQYF; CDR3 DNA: TGTGCCAGCAGCTCGAAGAGGACTAGCGGCACAGATACGCAGTATTTT
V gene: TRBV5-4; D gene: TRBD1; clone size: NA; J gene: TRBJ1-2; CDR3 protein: CASSDRGGTGYTF; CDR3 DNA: TGTGCCAGCAGCGACAGGGGTGGGACTGGCTACACCTTC
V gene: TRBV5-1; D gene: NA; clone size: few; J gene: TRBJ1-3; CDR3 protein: CASSLEGSGNTIYF; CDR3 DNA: TGCGCCAGCAGCTTGGAAGGGAGTGGAAACACCATATATTTT
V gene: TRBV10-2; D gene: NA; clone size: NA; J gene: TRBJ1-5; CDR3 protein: CASSLRDGQPQHF; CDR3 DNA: TGCGCCAGCAGTCTGAGGGATGGGCAGCCCCAGCATTTT
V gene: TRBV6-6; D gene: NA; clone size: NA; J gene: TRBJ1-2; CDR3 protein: CASRPGESPGYGYTF; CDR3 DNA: TGTGCCAGCAGACCCGGCGAAAGCCCAGGGTATGGCTACACCTTC
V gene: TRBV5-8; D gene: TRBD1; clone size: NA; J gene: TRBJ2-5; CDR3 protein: CASSLGGDRANF; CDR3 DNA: TGTGCCAGCAGCTTGGGCGGGGACAGGGCGAACTTC
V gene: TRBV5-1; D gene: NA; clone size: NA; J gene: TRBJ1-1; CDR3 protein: CASSLETVGEAFF; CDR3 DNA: TGCGCCAGCAGCTTGGAGACAGTGGGAGAAGCTTTCTTT
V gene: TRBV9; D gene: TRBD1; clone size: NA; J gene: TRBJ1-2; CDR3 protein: CASSGNRGKNGYTF; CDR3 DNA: TGTGCCAGCAGCGGGAACAGGGGAAAGAATGGCTACACCTTC
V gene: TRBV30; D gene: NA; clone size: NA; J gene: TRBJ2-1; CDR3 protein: CAWNPSVRANEQFF; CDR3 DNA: TGTGCCTGGAATCCTAGCGTGAGGGCCAATGAGCAGTTCTTC
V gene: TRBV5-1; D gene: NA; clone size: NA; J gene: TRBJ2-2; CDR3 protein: CASSLEQVTGELFF; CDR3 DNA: TGCGCCAGCAGCTTGGAACAGGTTACCGGGGAGCTGTTTTTT
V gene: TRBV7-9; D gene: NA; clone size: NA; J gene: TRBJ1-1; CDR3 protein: CASSLAGAVGAFF; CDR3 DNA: TGTGCCAGCAGCTTAGCCGGGGCTGTAGGGGCTTTCTTT
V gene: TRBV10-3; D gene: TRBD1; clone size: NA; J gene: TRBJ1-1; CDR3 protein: CAITSGGAGTEAFF; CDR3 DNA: TGTGCCATCACCTCAGGGGGTGCCGGCACTGAAGCTTTCTTT
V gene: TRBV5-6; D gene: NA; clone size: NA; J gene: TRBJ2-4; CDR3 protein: CASSLGQVQYF; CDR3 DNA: TGTGCCAGCAGCTTGGGCCAGGTTCAGTACTTC
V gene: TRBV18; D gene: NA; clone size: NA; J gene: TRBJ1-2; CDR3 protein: CASSPRAGTGYTF; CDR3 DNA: TGTGCCAGCTCACCACGGGCAGGGACTGGCTACACCTTC
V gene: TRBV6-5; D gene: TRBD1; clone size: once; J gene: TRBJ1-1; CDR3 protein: CASRWDRARAEAFF; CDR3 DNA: TGTGCCAGCCGATGGGACAGGGCTAGAGCTGAAGCTTTCTTT
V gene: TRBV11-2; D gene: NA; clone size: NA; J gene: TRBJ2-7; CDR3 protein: CASSTYALYEQYF; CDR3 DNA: TGTGCCAGCAGCACATATGCTCTCTACGAGCAGTACTTC
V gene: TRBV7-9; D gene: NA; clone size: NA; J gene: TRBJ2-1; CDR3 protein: CASSLPFGEQFF; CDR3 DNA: TGTGCCAGCAGCTTGCCCTTCGGAGAGCAGTTCTTC
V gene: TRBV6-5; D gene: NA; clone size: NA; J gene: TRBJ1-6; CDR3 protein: CASSYSYGQGDSPLHF; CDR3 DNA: TGTGCCAGCAGTTACTCATATGGGCAGGGTGATTCACCCCTCCACTTT
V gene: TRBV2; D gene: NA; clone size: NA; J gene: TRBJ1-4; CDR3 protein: CASSYTGEKLFF; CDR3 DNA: TGTGCCAGCAGTTATACGGGCGAAAAACTGTTTTTT
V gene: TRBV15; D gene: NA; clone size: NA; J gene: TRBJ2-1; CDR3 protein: CATGRGGEGVNEQFF; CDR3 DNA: TGTGCCACCGGGAGGGGGGGTGAGGGTGTCAATGAGCAGTTCTTC
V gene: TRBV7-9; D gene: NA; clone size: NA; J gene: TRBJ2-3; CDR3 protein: CASSTRDRDTDTQYF; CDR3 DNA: TGTGCCAGCAGCACCCGGGACCGAGACACAGATACGCAGTATTTT
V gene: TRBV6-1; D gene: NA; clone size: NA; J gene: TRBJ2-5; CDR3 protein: CASSRGIGRQETQYF; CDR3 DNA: TGTGCCAGCAGTAGAGGGATAGGGAGGCAAGAGACCCAGTACTTC
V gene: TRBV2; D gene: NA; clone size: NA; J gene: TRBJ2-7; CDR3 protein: CASSPYRELHEQYF; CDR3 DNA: TGTGCCAGCAGCCCGTACAGGGAATTACACGAGCAGTACTTC
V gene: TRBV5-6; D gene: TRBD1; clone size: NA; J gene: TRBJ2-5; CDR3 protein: CASSLIDRGFETQYF; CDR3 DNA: TGTGCCAGCAGCTTAATCGACAGGGGGTTTGAGACCCAGTACTTC
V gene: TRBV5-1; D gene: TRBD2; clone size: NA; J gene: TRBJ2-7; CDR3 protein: CASSGESSYEQYF; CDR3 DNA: TGCGCCAGTAGCGGGGAGAGCTCCTACGAGCAGTACTTC
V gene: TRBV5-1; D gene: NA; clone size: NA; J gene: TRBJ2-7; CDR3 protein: CASSNSGYEQYF; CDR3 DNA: TGCGCCAGCAGCAACTCCGGATACGAGCAGTACTTC